The clone carrying this T cell receptor (beta chain) is a singleton in its sample. What it recognizes is unknown. This sample is part of a study of T cell responses to AZD1222 COVID-19 vaccine. Study-level information: Pooled samples include second doses given at about 4 or 12 weeks.

Findings of the study overall: Clonal diversity was possibly underestimated, and the donors were mostly white British, with more females. Two AZD1222 administrations were followed by greater Spike-specific TCR breadth and depth.

The repertoire was sequenced with immunoSEQ multiplex PCR; TCRdb's copy has only in-frame clones and lacks some. The sample has some 150,000 clones, 88% seen once. Between the trimmed V and J ends, which lost 4 bases and 3 bases, there was a span of 12 bases. The length of the CDR3 is 15 residues. Germline V gene lookup returns CDR1 ENHRY and CDR2 SYGVKD. The TCR sequence derives from an adult in good health. V gene TRBV10-3 combines with J gene TRBJ2-2; no clear D. The starting material was peripheral blood, obtained on day 0 of AZD1222 vaccination. The CDR3 is CAISAVGPDTGELFF. The CDR3, as DNA: TGTGCCATCAGTGCTGTGGGCCCGGACACCGGGGAGCTGTTTTTT.